Each of the 8 T cell receptor beta chains below was sequenced from the same sample in a study of PD-1 blockade in classical Hodgkin lymphoma. Brentuximab vedotin exposure varied among the patients, all of whom had relapsed after autologous stem cell transplantation. Only in-frame clones appear in the TCRdb table, and some are missing; sequencing was by immunoSEQ multiplex PCR. Here the sample spans 45,000 to 55,000 clones, about 85% being singletons. The material sequenced was peripheral blood mononuclear cells (PBMCs), taken at baseline. The receptor set was obtained from a human donor with classical Hodgkin lymphoma.

The chain recombines TRBV7-3 with TRBJ2-1; a possible D gene is TRBD2 (6 bases). This CDR3 is built from 15 residues. The germline CDR1 and CDR2 sequences are SGHTA and FQGTGA. Trimming cost V 2 bases and J 6 bases, with 14 bases left between them. The CDR3 coding sequence is TGTGCCAGCAGCTTAGCACCGAGCGGGTTCAATGAGCAGTTCTTC. Encoded protein: CASSLAPSGFNEQFF.

This clone appeared a few times. The chain is built from TRBV19 and TRBJ2-7; no clear D. The CDR3 runs to 13 residues. The V end lost 2 bases, the J end lost 6 bases, and 11 bases lay between the germline ends. The germline V gene encodes CDR1 LNHDA and CDR2 SQIVND (reference sequence). The CDR3 DNA reads TGTGCCAGTAGTATAAGGAACAGCCTCGAGCAGTACTTC. This codes for CASSIRNSLEQYF. The full variable domain, its missing parts supplied by reference TRBV19 and TRBJ2-7, is DGGITQSPKYLFRKEGQNVTLSCEQNLNHDAMYWYRQDPGQGLRLIYYSQIVNDFQKGDIAEGYSVSREKKESFPLTVTSAQKNPTAFYLCASSIRNSLEQYFGPGTRLTVT.

The chain combines TRBV11-2 with TRBJ2-7; 8 nucleotides align to TRBD1. The V gene's germline CDR1 is SGHAT and CDR2 FQNNGV. This CDR3 is built from 15 residues. V lost 3 bases and J lost 7; bases outside the gene matches: 11. In nucleotides, the CDR3 is TGTGCCAGCAGCTTTGGACAGGGTTCCCTCTGGGAGCAGTACGTC. Encoded protein: CASSFGQGSLWEQYV.

V and J are TRBV6-1 and TRBJ2-7; D is uncertain. The germline gives CDR1 MNHNS, CDR2 SASEGT. The CDR3 totals 12 residues. V was clipped by 4 bases and J by 3 bases, with 7 bases between them. For the CDR3, the DNA is TGTGCCAGCAGTGTCAGCAGCTACGAGCAGTACTTC. It specifies CASSVSSYEQYF.

J is TRBJ2-6 and V is TRBV28; D may be TRBD1 (6 bases). CDR1 is MDHEN and CDR2 is SYDVKM in the germline V gene. The V and J ends lost 9 bases and 2 bases respectively, with 17 bases between them. The CDR3 spans 16 residues. CDR3 nucleotides: TGTGCCAGTGCCAGGGGCGGTGGTCCTGGGGCCAACGTCCTGACTTTC. This encodes CASARGGGPGANVLTF.

The V gene is TRBV4-1, the J gene TRBJ2-7, with 11 bases fitting TRBD2. V dropped 2 bases and J dropped 11; count of bases not matched to a gene: 11. The CDR3 contains 15 residues. CDR1 is MGHRA and CDR2 is YSYEKL in the germline V gene. The CDR3 region is CASSQWVTSGSIKYF. DNA of the CDR3: TGCGCCAGCAGCCAATGGGTCACTAGCGGGAGTATAAAGTACTTC.

The gene calls are TRBV14 and TRBJ2-1; 11 nucleotides match TRBD2. CDR1 SGHDN and CDR2 FVKESK come from the germline V gene. J lost 3 bases, V lost 5 bases, and 15 bases had no gene match. The CDR3 totals 19 residues. The CDR3: CASSILAGGSEWGYNEQFF. For the CDR3, the DNA is TGTGCCAGCAGCATTCTAGCGGGAGGATCTGAATGGGGCTACAATGAGCAGTTCTTC. Based on the CDR3 plus reference TRBV14 and TRBJ2-1, the full variable domain is EAGVTQFPSHSVIEKGQTVTLRCDPISGHDNLYWYRRVMGKEIKFLLHFVKESKQDESGMPNNRFLAERTGGTYSTLKVQPAELEDSGVYFCASSILAGGSEWGYNEQFFGPGTRLTVL.

This chain connects TRBV7-2 to TRBJ2-1, with 7 bases matching TRBD1. The germline V gene has CDR1 SGHTA and CDR2 FQGNSA. The V gene end was trimmed by 0 bases and the J gene end by 5 bases; junction bases not matched to a gene: 10. This CDR3 has 17 residues. Here the CDR3 DNA reads TGTGCCAGCAGCTTAGCCCAGACAGGGAAGAGGGACAATGAGCAGTTCTTC. Translation: CASSLAQTGKRDNEQFF.